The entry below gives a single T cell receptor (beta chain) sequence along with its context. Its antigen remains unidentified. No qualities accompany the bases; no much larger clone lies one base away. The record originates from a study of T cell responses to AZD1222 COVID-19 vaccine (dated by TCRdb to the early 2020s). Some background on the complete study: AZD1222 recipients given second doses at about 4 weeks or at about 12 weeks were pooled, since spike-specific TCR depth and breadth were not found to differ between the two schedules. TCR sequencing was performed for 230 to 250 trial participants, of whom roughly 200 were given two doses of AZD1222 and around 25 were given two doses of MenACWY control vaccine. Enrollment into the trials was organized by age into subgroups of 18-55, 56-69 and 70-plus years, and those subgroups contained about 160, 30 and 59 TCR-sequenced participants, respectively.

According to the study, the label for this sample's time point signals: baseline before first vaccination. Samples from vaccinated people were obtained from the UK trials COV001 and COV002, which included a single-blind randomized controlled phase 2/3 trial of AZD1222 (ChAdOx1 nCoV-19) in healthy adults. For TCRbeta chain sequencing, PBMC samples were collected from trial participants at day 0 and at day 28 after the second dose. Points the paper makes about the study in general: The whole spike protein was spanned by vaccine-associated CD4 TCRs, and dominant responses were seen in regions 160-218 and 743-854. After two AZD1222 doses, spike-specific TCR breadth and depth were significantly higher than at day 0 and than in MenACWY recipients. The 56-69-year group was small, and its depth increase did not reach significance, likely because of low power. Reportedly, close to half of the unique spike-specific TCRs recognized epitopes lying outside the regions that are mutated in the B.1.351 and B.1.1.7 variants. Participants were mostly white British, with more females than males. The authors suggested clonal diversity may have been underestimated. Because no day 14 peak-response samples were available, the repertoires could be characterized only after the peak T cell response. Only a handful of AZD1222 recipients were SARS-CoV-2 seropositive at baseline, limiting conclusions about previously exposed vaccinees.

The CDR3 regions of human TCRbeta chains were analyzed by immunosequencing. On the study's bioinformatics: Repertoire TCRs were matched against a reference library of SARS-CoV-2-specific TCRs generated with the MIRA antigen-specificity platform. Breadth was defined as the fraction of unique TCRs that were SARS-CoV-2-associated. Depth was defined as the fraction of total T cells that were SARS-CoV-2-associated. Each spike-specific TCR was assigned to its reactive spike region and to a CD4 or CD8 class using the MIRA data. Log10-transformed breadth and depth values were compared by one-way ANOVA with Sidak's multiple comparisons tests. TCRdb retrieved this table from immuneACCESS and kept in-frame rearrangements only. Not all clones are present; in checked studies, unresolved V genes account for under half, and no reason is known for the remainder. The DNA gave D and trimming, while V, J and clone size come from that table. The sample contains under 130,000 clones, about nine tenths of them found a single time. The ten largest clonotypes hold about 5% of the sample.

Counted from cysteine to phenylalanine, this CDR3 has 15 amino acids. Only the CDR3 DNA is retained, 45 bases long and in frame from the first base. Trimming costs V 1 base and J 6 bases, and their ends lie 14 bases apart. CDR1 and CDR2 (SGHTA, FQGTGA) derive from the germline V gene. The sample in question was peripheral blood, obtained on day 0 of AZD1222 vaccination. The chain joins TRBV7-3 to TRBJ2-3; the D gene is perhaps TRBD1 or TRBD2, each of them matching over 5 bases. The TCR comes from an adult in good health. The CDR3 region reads CASSLSGGAGDTQYF. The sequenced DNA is TGTGCCAGCAGCTTAAGTGGAGGTGCAGGGGATACGCAGTATTTT.